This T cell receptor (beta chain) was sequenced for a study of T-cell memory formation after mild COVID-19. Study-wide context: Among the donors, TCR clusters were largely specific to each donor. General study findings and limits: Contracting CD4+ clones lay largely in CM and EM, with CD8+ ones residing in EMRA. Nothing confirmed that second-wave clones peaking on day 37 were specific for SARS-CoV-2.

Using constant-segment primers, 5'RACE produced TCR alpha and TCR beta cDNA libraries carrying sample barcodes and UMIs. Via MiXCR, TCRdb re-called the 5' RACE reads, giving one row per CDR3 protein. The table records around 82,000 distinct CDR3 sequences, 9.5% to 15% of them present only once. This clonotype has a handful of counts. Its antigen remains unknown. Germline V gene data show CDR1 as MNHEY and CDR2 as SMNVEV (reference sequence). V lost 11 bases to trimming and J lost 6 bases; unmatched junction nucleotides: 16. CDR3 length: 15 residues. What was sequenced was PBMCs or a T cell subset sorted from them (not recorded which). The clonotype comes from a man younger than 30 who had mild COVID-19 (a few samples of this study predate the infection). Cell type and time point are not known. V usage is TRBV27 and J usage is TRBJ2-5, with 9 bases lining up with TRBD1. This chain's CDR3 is CASLSGTGPWKTQYF. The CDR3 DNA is TGTGCCTCCCTATCCGGGACAGGGCCTTGGAAGACCCAGTACTTC.